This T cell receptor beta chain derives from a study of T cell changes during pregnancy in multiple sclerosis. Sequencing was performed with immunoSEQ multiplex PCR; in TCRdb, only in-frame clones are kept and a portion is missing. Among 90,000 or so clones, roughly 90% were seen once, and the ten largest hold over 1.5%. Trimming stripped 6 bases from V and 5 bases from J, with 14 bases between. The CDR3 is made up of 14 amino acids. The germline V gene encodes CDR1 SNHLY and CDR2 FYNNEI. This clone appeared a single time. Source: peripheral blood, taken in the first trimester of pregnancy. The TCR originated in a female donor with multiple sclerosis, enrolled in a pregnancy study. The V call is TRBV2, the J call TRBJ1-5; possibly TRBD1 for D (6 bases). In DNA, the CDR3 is TGTGCCAGCAGACCCACAGGGATACATCAGCCCCAGCATTTT. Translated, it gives CASRPTGIHQPQHF.